The T cell receptor beta chain under discussion was sequenced for a study of T cell repertoires in cytomegalovirus infection. MiXCR, run by TCRdb on the reads, gives a single entry per CDR3 protein. The sample lists 46,000 or so distinct CDR3 sequences, roughly 20% occurring once. This clonotype was recorded a few times. Its target is not known. This TCR was sampled from a human donor in good health (CMV status not recorded). Some clones in this sample may be carry-over from other donors' samples. Sequenced material: PBMCs, sequenced either directly or after in vitro stimulation (not recorded which).

Here the CDR3 reads CAGTGSNQPQHF. The CDR3 DNA follows: TGTGCCGGGACAGGGTCCAATCAGCCCCAGCATTTT. The chain employs TRBV19 and TRBJ1-5; TRBD1 matches at 9 bases. The CDR3 sequence is 12 residues long. CDR1 LNHDA and CDR2 SQIVND come from the germline V gene (reference sequence). Trimming removed 11 bases from V and 3 bases from J; junction bases left unmatched: 2.